The clone carrying this T cell receptor beta chain was observed many times. Its target is unknown. This sample was included in a study of identical twins. One entry per CDR3 protein results from TCRdb running MiXCR on the 5' RACE reads. The profile shows a few hundred thousand distinct CDR3 sequences, approximately 9.6% of them singletons. The CDR3 contains 12 residues. Germline-derived CDR1 and CDR2 are MNHEY and SMNVEV (reference sequence). With 8 bases removed from V and 1 base from J, the gap between germline ends came to 9 bases. Regarding the study as a whole: Within beta out-of-frame sequences, the excess sharing observed between twins was weaker.

The sample also formed part of further work on yellow fever vaccine responses in identical twins. That paper adds: A vaccine T cell response that seemed partly convergent and partly personalized was reported in twins.

The chain uses TRBV27 and TRBJ2-7; maybe TRBD2 (6 bases). Specimen: PBMCs. The TCR comes from a woman aged 18 to 35 in good health. The DNA of the CDR3 is TGTGCCAGCGGGGAGGAATCCTACGAGCAGTACTTC. As protein: CASGEESYEQYF.